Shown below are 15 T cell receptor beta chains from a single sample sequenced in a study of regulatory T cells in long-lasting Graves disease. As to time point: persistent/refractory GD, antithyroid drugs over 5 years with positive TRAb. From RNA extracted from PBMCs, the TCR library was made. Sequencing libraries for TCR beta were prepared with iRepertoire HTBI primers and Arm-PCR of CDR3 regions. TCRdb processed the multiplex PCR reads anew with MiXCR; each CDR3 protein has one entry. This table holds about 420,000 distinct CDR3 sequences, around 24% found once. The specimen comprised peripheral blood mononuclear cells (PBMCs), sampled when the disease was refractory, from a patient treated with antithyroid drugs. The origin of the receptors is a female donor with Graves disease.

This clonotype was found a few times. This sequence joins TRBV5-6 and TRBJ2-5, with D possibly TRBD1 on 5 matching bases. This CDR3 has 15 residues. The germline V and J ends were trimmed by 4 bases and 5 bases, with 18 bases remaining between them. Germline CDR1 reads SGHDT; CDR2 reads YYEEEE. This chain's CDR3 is CASSPSPIQAETQYF. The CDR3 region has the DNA TGTGCCAGCAGCCCCTCCCCTATACAGGCTGAGACCCAGTACTTC.

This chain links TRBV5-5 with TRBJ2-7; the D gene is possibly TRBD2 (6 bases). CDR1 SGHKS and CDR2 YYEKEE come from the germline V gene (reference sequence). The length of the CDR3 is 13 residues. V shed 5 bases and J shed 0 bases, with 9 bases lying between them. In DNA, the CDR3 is TGTGCCAGCAGGGCGCGGGGCTCCTACGAGCAGTACTTC. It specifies CASRARGSYEQYF.

Here the CDR3 reads CASSLEGSGPYEQYF. CDR3 sequence (DNA): TGTGCCAGCAGCTTAGAAGGTAGCGGCCCCTACGAGCAGTACTTC. The J gene is TRBJ2-7, the V gene TRBV7-2; D possibly corresponds to TRBD2 (6 bases). V was pared by 1 base and J by 2 bases, with 12 bases between. Germline V lookup: CDR1 SGHTA, CDR2 FQGNSA. CDR3 length: 15 residues.

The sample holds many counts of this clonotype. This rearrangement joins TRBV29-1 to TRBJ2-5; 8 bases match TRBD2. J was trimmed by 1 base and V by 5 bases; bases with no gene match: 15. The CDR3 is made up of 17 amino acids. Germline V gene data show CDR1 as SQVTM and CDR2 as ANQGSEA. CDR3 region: CSVTQGLSGSPQETQYF. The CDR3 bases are TGCAGCGTTACTCAGGGATTAAGCGGGAGCCCCCAAGAGACCCAGTACTTC.

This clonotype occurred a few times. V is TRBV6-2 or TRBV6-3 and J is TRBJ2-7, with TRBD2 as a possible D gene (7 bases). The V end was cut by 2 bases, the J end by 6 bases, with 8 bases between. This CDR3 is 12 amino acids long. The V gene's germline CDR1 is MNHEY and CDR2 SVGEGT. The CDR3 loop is CASSYGGAEQYF. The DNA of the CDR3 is TGTGCCAGCAGTTACGGGGGGGCCGAGCAGTACTTC.

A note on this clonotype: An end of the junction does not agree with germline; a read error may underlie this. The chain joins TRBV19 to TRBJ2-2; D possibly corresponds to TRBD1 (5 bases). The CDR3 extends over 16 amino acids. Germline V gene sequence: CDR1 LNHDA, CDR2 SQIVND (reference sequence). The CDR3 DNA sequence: TGTGCCAGTAGTCCAGGGAACCTGGATAACATCGGGGAGCTGTTTTTT. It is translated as CASSPGNLDNIGELFF.

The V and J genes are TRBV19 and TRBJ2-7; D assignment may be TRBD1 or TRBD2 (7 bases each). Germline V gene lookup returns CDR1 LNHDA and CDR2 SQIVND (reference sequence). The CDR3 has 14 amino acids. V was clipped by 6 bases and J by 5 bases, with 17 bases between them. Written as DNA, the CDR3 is TGTGCCAGTAGCGGGGCGAGCGGGACAGACGAGCAGTACTTC. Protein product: CASSGASGTDEQYF.

The chain's CDR3 is CSVGTSLVSYEQYF. DNA for the CDR3: TGCAGTGTCGGGACTAGTTTAGTCTCCTACGAGCAGTACTTC. The chain recombines TRBV20-1 with TRBJ2-7, with 8 nucleotides matching TRBD2. The CDR3 is 14 amino acids. Germline CDR1 is DFQATT and CDR2 is SNEGSKA (reference sequence). Germline trimming cut 7 bases from V and 0 bases from J; bases unmatched to any gene: 8.

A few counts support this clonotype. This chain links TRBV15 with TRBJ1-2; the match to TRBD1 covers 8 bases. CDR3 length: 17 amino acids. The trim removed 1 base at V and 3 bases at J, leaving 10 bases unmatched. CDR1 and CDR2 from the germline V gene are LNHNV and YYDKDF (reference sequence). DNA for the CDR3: TGTGCCACCAGCAGAGCTCAGGGGGCAGGGAAGCACTATGGCTACACCTTC. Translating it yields CATSRAQGAGKHYGYTF. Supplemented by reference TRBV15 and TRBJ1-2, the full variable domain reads DAMVIQNPRYQVTQFGKPVTLSCSQTLNHNVMYWYQQKSSQAPKLLFHYYDKDFNNEADTPDNFQSRRPNTSFCFLDIRSPGLGDTAMYLCATSRAQGAGKHYGYTFGSGTRLTVV.

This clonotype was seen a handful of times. This CDR3 reads CAIRGSGETQYF. The CDR3 DNA is TGTGCCATCAGGGGGTCCGGAGAGACCCAGTACTTC. The chain joins TRBV10-3 to TRBJ2-5; no clear D gene. Trimming took off 6 bases at V and 4 bases at J, with 9 bases between the two ends. The CDR3 contains 12 residues. CDR1 and CDR2 (germline): ENHRY, SYGVKD.

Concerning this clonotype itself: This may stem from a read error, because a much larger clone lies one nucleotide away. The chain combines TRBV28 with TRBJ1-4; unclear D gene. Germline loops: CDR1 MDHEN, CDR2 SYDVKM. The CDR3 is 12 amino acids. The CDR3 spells CAGSSGLEKLFF. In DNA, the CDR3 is TGTGCCGGCAGTTCCGGACTGGAAAAACTGTTTTTT.

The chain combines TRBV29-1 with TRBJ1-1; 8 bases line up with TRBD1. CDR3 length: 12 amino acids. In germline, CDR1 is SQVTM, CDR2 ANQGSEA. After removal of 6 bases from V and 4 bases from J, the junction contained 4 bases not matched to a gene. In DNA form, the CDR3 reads TGCAGCGTAGAAACAGGGGGCACTGAAGCTTTCTTT. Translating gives CSVETGGTEAFF.

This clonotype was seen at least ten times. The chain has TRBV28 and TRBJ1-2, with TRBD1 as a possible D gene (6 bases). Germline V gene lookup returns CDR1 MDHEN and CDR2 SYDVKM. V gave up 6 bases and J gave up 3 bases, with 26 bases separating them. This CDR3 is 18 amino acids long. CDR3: CASRSDSLPNLRYYGYTF. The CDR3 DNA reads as TGTGCCAGCAGATCGGACAGCCTCCCCAACCTACGATACTATGGCTACACCTTC.

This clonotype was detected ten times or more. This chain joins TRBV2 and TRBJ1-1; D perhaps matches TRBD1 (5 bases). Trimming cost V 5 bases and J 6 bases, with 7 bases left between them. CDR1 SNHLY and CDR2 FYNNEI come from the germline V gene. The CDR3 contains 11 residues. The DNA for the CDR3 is TGTGCCAGCAGTTCCAGGGCTGAAGCTTTCTTT. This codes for CASSSRAEAFF.

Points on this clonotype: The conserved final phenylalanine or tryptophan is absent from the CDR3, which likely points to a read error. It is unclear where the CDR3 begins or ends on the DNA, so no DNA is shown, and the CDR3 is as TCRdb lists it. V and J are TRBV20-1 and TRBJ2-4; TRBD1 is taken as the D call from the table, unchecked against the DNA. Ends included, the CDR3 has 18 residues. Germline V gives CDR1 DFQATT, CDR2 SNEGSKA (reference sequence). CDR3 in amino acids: CSARGGSKWGQAKNIRYL.